These T cell receptor beta chains were read from a single sample in a study of technical replicates of blood from a few donors. Data came from immunoSEQ multiplex PCR; TCRdb stores just in-frame clones and leaves some out. This repertoire shows about 81,000 clones, 96% found once; its top ten account for about 0.2%. The sample consisted of T cells isolated from PBMCs. The source of these receptors is a human donor in good health. CDR3s include the opening cysteine and the closing phenylalanine or tryptophan. Fields, in order: J gene, clone size, V gene, D gene, CDR3 DNA, CDR3 protein. A D gene is named only where the DNA matches it firmly. Expanded clones are given a class, and other clones once, few, many or no size at all.

>TRBJ2-7|few|TRBV28|TRBD2
TGTGCCAGCACCGCGGCGGGCGGGAGCTCCTACGAGCAGTACTTC
CASTAAGGSSYEQYF
>TRBJ1-5|NA|TRBV28|TRBD1
TGTGCCAGCAGTTTATATAGAGGGACAGGGGGACAGCCCCAGCATTTT
CASSLYRGTGGQPQHF
>TRBJ1-2|NA|TRBV4-1|NA
TGCGCCAGCAGCCAAAGGACAGACTATGGCTACACCTTC
CASSQRTDYGYTF
>TRBJ1-3|NA|TRBV28|NA
TGTGCCAGCGCACCCGGGGGGAGCTCTGGAAACACCATATATTTT
CASAPGGSSGNTIYF
>TRBJ2-7|NA|TRBV28|TRBD1
TGTGCCAGCAGGCCCCCGTTGGGACAGGGGTACGAGCAGTACTTC
CASRPPLGQGYEQYF
>TRBJ2-7|NA|TRBV5-1|NA
TGCGCCAGCAGCTTCGGGAAAGGCAGCGCCTACGAGCAGTACTTC
CASSFGKGSAYEQYF
>TRBJ1-2|NA|TRBV19|TRBD1
TGTGCCGCCCGGGACAGGGGAGAGTATGGCTACACCTTC
CAARDRGEYGYTF
>TRBJ2-1|NA|TRBV6-4|TRBD2
TGTGCCAGCAGTATAGTAGGACTAGCGGGGGGGGCCTCCTACAATGAGCAGTTCTTC
CASSIVGLAGGASYNEQFF
>TRBJ2-1|NA|TRBV15|TRBD1
TGTGCCACCAGCACTTATCTCGGACAGGGTGGATACAATGAGCAGTTCTTC
CATSTYLGQGGYNEQFF
>TRBJ1-2|NA|TRBV14|TRBD1
TGTGCCAGCAGCCAAGTTGGGACAGATGGCTACACCTTC
CASSQVGTDGYTF
>TRBJ1-2|NA|TRBV29-1|NA
TGCAGCGCCCGAGAACAGGTGGGCTATGGCTACACCTTC
CSAREQVGYGYTF
>TRBJ2-7|NA|TRBV7-6|TRBD1
TGTGCCAGCAGCTCCGGGGGAGGGACAGGGACCGAGCAGTACTTC
CASSSGGGTGTEQYF
>TRBJ1-6|NA|TRBV2|NA
TGTGCCAGCAGTGCTACTGGACAGAGGAATTCACCCCTCCACTTT
CASSATGQRNSPLHF
>TRBJ2-3|NA|TRBV2|NA
TGTGCCAGCAGTATACGGGGAGATACGCAGTATTTT
CASSIRGDTQYF
>TRBJ2-2|NA|TRBV7-8|NA
TGTGCCAGCAGCGCGCAGGGACTTCACACCGGGGAGCTGTTTTTT
CASSAQGLHTGELFF
>TRBJ2-5|NA|TRBV11-2|NA
TGTGCCAGCAGCTTAGGGGCAGGGTGGCAAAAAGAGACCCAGTACTTC
CASSLGAGWQKETQYF
>TRBJ2-7|NA|TRBV5-1|TRBD1
TGCGCCAGCAGCTTGGAGGGACAGTCTTTCCCTTCCTTGGCCTACGAGCAGTACTTC
CASSLEGQSFPSLAYEQYF
>TRBJ1-2|NA|TRBV7-9|NA
TGTGCCAGCAGCCATCCCGCAGCTAACTATGGCTACACCTTC
CASSHPAANYGYTF
>TRBJ1-1|NA|TRBV9|NA
TGTGCCAGCAGCGTAGCCGGGGAGCCCGATCATCCGGCTGAAGCTTTCTTT
CASSVAGEPDHPAEAFF
>TRBJ1-1|NA|TRBV7-6|NA
TGTGCCAGCAGCGAGGTAGTCGGGAGGGAAGCTTTCTTT
CASSEVVGREAFF
>TRBJ2-7|once|TRBV9|TRBD1
TGTGCCAGCAGCGGACAGGGTCTGCTGGGTGAGCAGTACTTC
CASSGQGLLGEQYF
>TRBJ1-1|NA|TRBV14|NA
TGTGCCAGCAGCCCTCCACCGGGACTCTACACTGAAGCTTTCTTT
CASSPPPGLYTEAFF
>TRBJ1-1|NA|TRBV5-6|NA
TGTGCCAGCAGCTTATTTGGGGGGTTTACTGAAGCTTTCTTT
CASSLFGGFTEAFF
>TRBJ2-1|NA|TRBV4-1|TRBD2
TGCGCCAGCAGCCAGATAACTAGCGGGAGATTAGATGAGCAGTTCTTC
CASSQITSGRLDEQFF
>TRBJ2-3|NA|TRBV5-1|NA
TGCGCCAGCAGCTTTTGGGGGCGGGATACGCAGTATTTT
CASSFWGRDTQYF
>TRBJ1-2|once|TRBV6-5|TRBD1
TGTGCCAGCAGGGGAGGACAGGGGGCCTACTATGGCTACACCTTC
CASRGGQGAYYGYTF
>TRBJ2-5|NA|TRBV11-2|TRBD1
TGTGCCAGCAGCTTAGACAGGGGGCAAGAGACCCAGTACTTC
CASSLDRGQETQYF
>TRBJ1-1|NA|TRBV10-3|TRBD1
TGTGCCATCAGTGGCCAGGGGGGAGGTACTGAAGCTTTCTTT
CAISGQGGGTEAFF
>TRBJ2-6|NA|TRBV7-9|TRBD1
TGTGCCAGTTCTGCCGGGACAGGGAACTCTGGGGCCAACGTCCTGACTTTC
CASSAGTGNSGANVLTF
>TRBJ2-1|NA|TRBV29-1|TRBD2
TGCAGCGTCGCCCCCCCCCGTCTAGCGGGGGGTCCAAGGTCCTACAATGAGCAGTTCTTC
CSVAPPRLAGGPRSYNEQFF
>TRBJ1-2|NA|TRBV2|NA
TGTGCCAGCACCCGACGGAAGGGCGGGAACTATGGCTACACCTTC
CASTRRKGGNYGYTF
>TRBJ1-5|NA|TRBV7-9|NA
TGTGCCAGCAGCTTTATTACCGCCTTTGGAGGCAATCAGCCCCAGCATTTT
CASSFITAFGGNQPQHF
>TRBJ2-7|NA|TRBV5-8|TRBD1
TGTGCCAGCAGCTGGGGCACGCCGGGACAGGGGGCCGTCGAGCAGTACTTC
CASSWGTPGQGAVEQYF
>TRBJ2-2|NA|TRBV6-1|NA
TGTGCCAGCAGGCGACAGAACACCGGGGAGCTGTTTTTT
CASRRQNTGELFF
>TRBJ2-2|NA|TRBV13|NA
TGTGCCAGCAGCTTAGAACTAGATCGTAACACCGGGGAGCTGTTTTTT
CASSLELDRNTGELFF
>TRBJ2-1|NA|TRBV21-1|NA
TGTGCCAGCAGCCCCGGGGGAGGCGGCAACAATGAGCAGTTCTTC
CASSPGGGGNNEQFF
>TRBJ2-3|NA|TRBV19|NA
TGTGCCAGTAGTACATATAGCGGTTCGGGCACAGATACGCAGTATTTT
CASSTYSGSGTDTQYF
>TRBJ2-2|NA|TRBV5-1|TRBD1
TGCGCCAGCAAAGGACAGGGTCAAGTCGGGGAGCTGTTTTTT
CASKGQGQVGELFF
>TRBJ1-1|NA|TRBV7-9|NA
TGTGCCAGCAGACAAAACACTGAAGCTTTCTTT
CASRQNTEAFF
>TRBJ2-5|NA|TRBV5-1|TRBD2
TGCGCCAGCAGTTTGGGACTAGCGGGAGGGGAGACCCAGTACTTC
CASSLGLAGGETQYF
>TRBJ1-4|NA|TRBV27|NA
TGTGCCAGCAGTTTGGGAGAGCCAAATCCCTTTGCAACTAATGAAAAACTGTTTTTT
CASSLGEPNPFATNEKLFF
>TRBJ2-7|NA|TRBV4-1|TRBD1
TGCGCCAGCAGCCCGATCCCACAGGGGAGAACCTACGAGCAGTACTTC
CASSPIPQGRTYEQYF
>TRBJ2-1|NA|TRBV5-1|NA
TGCGCCAGCAGCTTGCGTGTAGCTAGTGAGCAGTTCTTC
CASSLRVASEQFF